Below, one TCR beta chain is given with its context. The antigen remains undetermined. This entry comes from a study of a mutant IDH1 vaccine in newly diagnosed glioma. Study background: Most had both radiotherapy and temozolomide beforehand; others had only one.

With 0 bases removed from V and 6 bases from J, the gap between germline ends came to 16 bases. Germline lookup yields CDR1 SGHTA and CDR2 FQGNSA. The CDR3 consists of 16 residues. The table came from immunoSEQ multiplex PCR; TCRdb's copy has only in-frame clones and leaves some out. The sample lists roughly 86,000 clones; roughly 77% were seen once. Time point given: week 47, end of study. Each vaccine dose was 300 ug of mutant IDH1 20-mer peptide, with topical imiquimod. Across weeks 1, 3, 5, 7, 11, 15, 19 and 23, patients received a vaccination each time, eight in all. Each of the donors came in with new WHO grade 3 or 4 astrocytomas that were IDH1-mutant and ATRX-lost. Study observations and caveats: Variations in leading peripheral T cell clonotypes appeared to have no connection with pseudoprogression.

The V gene is TRBV7-2, the J gene TRBJ2-3; perhaps TRBD2 as D (6 bases). The TCR comes from a man between 35 and 55 years old with glioma. The specimen was PBMCs, collected from a glioma patient whose treatment included an IDH1 peptide vaccine. CDR3 nucleotide sequence: TGTGCCAGCAGCTTAGCGAAGACCACAGGAGGGGATACGCAGTATTTT. Its protein product is CASSLAKTTGGDTQYF.